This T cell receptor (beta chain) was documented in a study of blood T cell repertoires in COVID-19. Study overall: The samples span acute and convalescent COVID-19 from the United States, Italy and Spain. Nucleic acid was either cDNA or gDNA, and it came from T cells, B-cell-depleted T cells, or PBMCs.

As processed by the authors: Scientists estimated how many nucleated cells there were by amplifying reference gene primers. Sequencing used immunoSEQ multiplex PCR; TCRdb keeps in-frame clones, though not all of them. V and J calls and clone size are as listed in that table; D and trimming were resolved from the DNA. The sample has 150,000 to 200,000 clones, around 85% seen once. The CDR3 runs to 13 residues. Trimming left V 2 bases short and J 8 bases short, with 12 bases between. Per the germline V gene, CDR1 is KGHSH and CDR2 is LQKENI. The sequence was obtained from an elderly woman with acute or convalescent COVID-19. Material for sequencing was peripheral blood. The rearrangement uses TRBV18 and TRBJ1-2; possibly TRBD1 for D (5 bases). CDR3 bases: TGTGCCAGCTCACCAGGGGCCCCTATCGGCTACACCTTC. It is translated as CASSPGAPIGYTF.